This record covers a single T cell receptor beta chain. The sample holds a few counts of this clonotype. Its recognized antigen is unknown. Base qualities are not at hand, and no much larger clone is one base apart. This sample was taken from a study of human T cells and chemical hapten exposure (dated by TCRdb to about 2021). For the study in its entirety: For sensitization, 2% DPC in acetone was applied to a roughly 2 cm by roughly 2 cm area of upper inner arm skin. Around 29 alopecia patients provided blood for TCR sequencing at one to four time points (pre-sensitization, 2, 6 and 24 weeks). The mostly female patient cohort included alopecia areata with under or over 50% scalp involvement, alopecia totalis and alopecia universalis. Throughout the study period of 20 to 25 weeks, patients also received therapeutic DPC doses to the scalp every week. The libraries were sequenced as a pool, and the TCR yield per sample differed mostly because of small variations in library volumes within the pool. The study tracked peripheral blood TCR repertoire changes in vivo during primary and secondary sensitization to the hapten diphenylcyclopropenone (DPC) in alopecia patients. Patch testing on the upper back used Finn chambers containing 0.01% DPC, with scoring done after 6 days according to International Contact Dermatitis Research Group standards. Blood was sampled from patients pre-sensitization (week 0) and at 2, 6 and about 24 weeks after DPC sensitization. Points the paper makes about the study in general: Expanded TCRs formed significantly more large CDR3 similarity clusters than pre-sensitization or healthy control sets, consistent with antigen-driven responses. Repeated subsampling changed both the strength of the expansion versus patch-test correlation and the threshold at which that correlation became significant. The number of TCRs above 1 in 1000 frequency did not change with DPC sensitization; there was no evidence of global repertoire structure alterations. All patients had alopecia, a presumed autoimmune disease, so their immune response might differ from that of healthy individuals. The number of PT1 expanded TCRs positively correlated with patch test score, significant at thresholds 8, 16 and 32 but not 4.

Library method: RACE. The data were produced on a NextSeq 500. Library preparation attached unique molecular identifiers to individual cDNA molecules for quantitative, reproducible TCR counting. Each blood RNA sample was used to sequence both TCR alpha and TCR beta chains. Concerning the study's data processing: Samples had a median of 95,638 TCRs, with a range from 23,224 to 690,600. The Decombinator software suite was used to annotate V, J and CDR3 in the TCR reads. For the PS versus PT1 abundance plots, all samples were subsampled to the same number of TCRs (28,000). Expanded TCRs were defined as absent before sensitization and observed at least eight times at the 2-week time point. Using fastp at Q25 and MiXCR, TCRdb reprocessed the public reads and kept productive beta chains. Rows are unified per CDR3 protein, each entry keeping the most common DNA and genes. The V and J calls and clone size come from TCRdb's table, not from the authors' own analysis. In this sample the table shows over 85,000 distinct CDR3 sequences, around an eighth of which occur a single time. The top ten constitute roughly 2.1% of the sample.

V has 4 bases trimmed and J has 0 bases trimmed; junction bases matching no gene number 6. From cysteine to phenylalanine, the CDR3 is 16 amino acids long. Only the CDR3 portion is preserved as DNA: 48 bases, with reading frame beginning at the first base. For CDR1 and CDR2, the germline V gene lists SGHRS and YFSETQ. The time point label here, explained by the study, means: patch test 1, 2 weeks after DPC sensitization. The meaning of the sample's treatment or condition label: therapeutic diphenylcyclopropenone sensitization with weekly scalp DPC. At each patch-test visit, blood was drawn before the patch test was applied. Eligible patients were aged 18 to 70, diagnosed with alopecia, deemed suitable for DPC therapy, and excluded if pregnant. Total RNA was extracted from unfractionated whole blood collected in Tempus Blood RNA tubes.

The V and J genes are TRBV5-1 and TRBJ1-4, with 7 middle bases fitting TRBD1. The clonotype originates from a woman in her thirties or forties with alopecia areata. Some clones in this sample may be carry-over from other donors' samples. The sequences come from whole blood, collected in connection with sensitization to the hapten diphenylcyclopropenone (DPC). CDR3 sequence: CASSKGQGATNEKLFF. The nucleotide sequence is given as TGCGCCAGCAGCAAAGGCCAGGGGGCAACTAATGAAAAACTGTTTTTT.